This TCR beta chain was identified in a study of blood T cell repertoires in COVID-19. Study in general: The samples span acute and convalescent COVID-19 from the United States, Italy and Spain.

Sequencing used immunoSEQ multiplex PCR; TCRdb keeps in-frame clones, though not all of them. The data show 300,000 to 350,000 clones, approximately 90% seen once. Trimming pared 2 bases from V and 4 bases from J, leaving 12 bases between. The CDR3 is 15 residues long. Germline loops: CDR1 SGHKS, CDR2 YYEKEE (reference sequence). Sequenced sample: peripheral blood. The V call is TRBV5-5, the J call TRBJ1-4, with a weak D call TRBD1 (6 bases). The sequence was obtained from a man younger than 45 with COVID-19, enrolled during active disease. CDR3: CASSFMTGLNEKLFF. CDR3 coding DNA: TGTGCCAGCAGCTTCATGACAGGCCTTAATGAAAAACTGTTTTTT.